The rows below give T cell receptor beta chains drawn from one sample of a study of technical replicates of blood from several donors. This table comes from immunoSEQ multiplex PCR, and its TCRdb copy is limited to in-frame clones, with some not included. The table has 40,000 to 55,000 clones, 90% to 96% seen once. Material: T cells isolated from PBMCs. The source of these receptors is a human donor in good health. Each CDR3 is given with its conserved first and last residue. The D gene is left open where the match is weak.

j_call: TRBJ2-5; v_call: TRBV9; d_call: TRBD2; cdr3_aa: CASSEAGSQETQYF
j_call: TRBJ2-1; v_call: TRBV11-2; d_call: NA; cdr3_aa: CASSLDRGSRSYNEQFF
j_call: TRBJ1-4; v_call: TRBV2; d_call: TRBD1; cdr3_aa: CASKGTGGEKLFF
j_call: TRBJ1-5; v_call: TRBV25-1; d_call: TRBD1; cdr3_aa: CASSGGQDSNQPQHF
j_call: TRBJ2-2; v_call: TRBV2; d_call: TRBD2; cdr3_aa: CASRLWTSGNTGELFF
j_call: TRBJ1-1; v_call: TRBV28; d_call: NA; cdr3_aa: CASSLIGGNTEAFF
j_call: TRBJ2-3; v_call: TRBV4-3; d_call: TRBD1; cdr3_aa: CASSQDLGQGAAYWVPTDTQYF
j_call: TRBJ2-1; v_call: TRBV5-4; d_call: TRBD2; cdr3_aa: CASSSGTSSNEQFF
j_call: TRBJ2-1; v_call: TRBV4-3; d_call: NA; cdr3_aa: CASSQDFGGGSHKFF
j_call: TRBJ2-7; v_call: TRBV9; d_call: TRBD1; cdr3_aa: CASSHPGQGDDEQYF
j_call: TRBJ1-4; v_call: TRBV7-9; d_call: TRBD1; cdr3_aa: CASSMRQGTEKLFF
j_call: TRBJ2-1; v_call: TRBV5-4; d_call: TRBD2; cdr3_aa: CASSFFRTSGSGNEQFF
j_call: TRBJ2-7; v_call: TRBV27; d_call: TRBD1; cdr3_aa: CASRPAGTGGHEQYF
j_call: TRBJ2-7; v_call: TRBV30; d_call: NA; cdr3_aa: CAWSPGQLYEQYF
j_call: TRBJ2-7; v_call: TRBV18; d_call: TRBD1; cdr3_aa: CASSKGQGAYEQYF
j_call: TRBJ1-2; v_call: TRBV11-3; d_call: NA; cdr3_aa: CASSTRQAQSDGYTF
j_call: TRBJ1-1; v_call: TRBV15; d_call: TRBD1; cdr3_aa: CATAGGQYTEAFF
j_call: TRBJ2-1; v_call: TRBV30; d_call: TRBD1; cdr3_aa: CAWSPGQQYNEQFF
j_call: TRBJ2-7; v_call: TRBV29-1; d_call: TRBD1; cdr3_aa: CSVEDGQGSYEQYF
j_call: TRBJ2-1; v_call: TRBV19; d_call: NA; cdr3_aa: CASSSTRGNEQFF
j_call: TRBJ1-1; v_call: TRBV11-3; d_call: NA; cdr3_aa: CASSRTVNTEAFF
j_call: TRBJ1-1; v_call: TRBV27; d_call: TRBD1; cdr3_aa: CASHPFDRVDTEAFF
j_call: TRBJ1-1; v_call: TRBV15; d_call: NA; cdr3_aa: CATEKNTEAFF
j_call: TRBJ2-5; v_call: TRBV2; d_call: TRBD2; cdr3_aa: CASLRLAGGETQYF
j_call: TRBJ1-3; v_call: TRBV30; d_call: NA; cdr3_aa: CAWSPDSNSGNTIYF
j_call: TRBJ1-2; v_call: TRBV2; d_call: NA; cdr3_aa: CASRPPLPYGYTF
j_call: TRBJ1-1; v_call: TRBV7-2; d_call: NA; cdr3_aa: CASSLNPSVDFTEAFF
j_call: TRBJ1-5; v_call: TRBV2; d_call: TRBD1; cdr3_aa: CASSRDRGYQPQHF
j_call: TRBJ1-3; v_call: TRBV7-9; d_call: NA; cdr3_aa: CASSSRYSSSGNTIYF
j_call: TRBJ1-3; v_call: TRBV27; d_call: NA; cdr3_aa: CASSLSGGSGNTIYF
j_call: TRBJ1-4; v_call: TRBV4-1; d_call: NA; cdr3_aa: CASSHPNFRDINEKLFF
j_call: TRBJ1-2; v_call: TRBV30; d_call: TRBD1; cdr3_aa: CAWSTGDYGYTF
j_call: TRBJ2-2; v_call: TRBV10-3; d_call: NA; cdr3_aa: CAISESTAGGTGELFF
j_call: TRBJ2-5; v_call: TRBV5-6; d_call: NA; cdr3_aa: CASSLQMETQYF
j_call: TRBJ2-1; v_call: TRBV5-6; d_call: TRBD1; cdr3_aa: CASSLDGDRRFF
j_call: TRBJ1-2; v_call: TRBV19; d_call: TRBD1; cdr3_aa: CASDQQGGFYGYTF
j_call: TRBJ1-1; v_call: TRBV10-3; d_call: NA; cdr3_aa: CASRTRWETEAFF
j_call: TRBJ2-5; v_call: TRBV5-1; d_call: TRBD2; cdr3_aa: CASSFGRGTETQYF
j_call: TRBJ2-7; v_call: TRBV15; d_call: NA; cdr3_aa: CATSRGGLIEQYF
j_call: TRBJ1-3; v_call: TRBV7-6; d_call: NA; cdr3_aa: CASSLGGGPSGNTIYF
j_call: TRBJ1-3; v_call: TRBV30; d_call: NA; cdr3_aa: CAWSVHREIYF
j_call: TRBJ2-1; v_call: TRBV6-5; d_call: NA; cdr3_aa: CASSYSGDSYNEQFF
j_call: TRBJ2-5; v_call: TRBV29-1; d_call: NA; cdr3_aa: CSVGNGETQYF
j_call: TRBJ1-5; v_call: TRBV27; d_call: TRBD1; cdr3_aa: CASSLNRDRREHF
j_call: TRBJ1-1; v_call: TRBV7-2; d_call: NA; cdr3_aa: CASSFGGQNTEAFF
j_call: TRBJ2-7; v_call: TRBV10-3; d_call: TRBD1; cdr3_aa: CATTLTGTAFYEQYF
j_call: TRBJ2-5; v_call: TRBV27; d_call: TRBD1; cdr3_aa: CASSPRPQGARETQYF
j_call: TRBJ2-7; v_call: TRBV9; d_call: TRBD2; cdr3_aa: CASSVDLGGGTEQYF
j_call: TRBJ2-1; v_call: TRBV18; d_call: NA; cdr3_aa: CASSPPGAYNEQFF